The 5 T cell receptor beta chains in this list originate from one sample, sequenced in a study of shared clonotypes between healthy human individuals. Measured with immunoSEQ multiplex PCR; TCRdb has only the in-frame clones, and not every one. The sample has about 470,000 clones, about four fifths seen once. The sequenced material came from PBMCs. These receptors were obtained from a woman aged 40 to 49 in good health. Some clones in this sample may be carry-over from other donors' samples.

The chain is built from TRBV28 and TRBJ2-1; tentatively, D is TRBD1 or TRBD2 (9 bases each). Trimming pared 5 bases from V and 3 bases from J, leaving 20 bases between. The CDR3 contains 17 residues. Germline V lookup: CDR1 MDHEN, CDR2 SYDVKM. The chain's CDR3 is CASSRTGVAGDYNEQFF. CDR3 sequence (DNA): TGTGCCAGCAGTCGGACAGGGGTAGCGGGAGACTACAATGAGCAGTTCTTC.

The V call is TRBV5-8, the J call TRBJ2-5; D possibly matches TRBD1 or TRBD2 (5 bases each). Per the germline V gene, CDR1 is SGHTS and CDR2 is YDEGEE. Trimming cost V 6 bases and J 3 bases, with 15 bases left between them. The CDR3 length is 14 residues. This CDR3 is CASILIGEKETQYF. The CDR3 DNA reads TGTGCCAGCATCCTAATAGGGGAGAAAGAGACCCAGTACTTC.

The chain has TRBV4-1 and TRBJ2-2; 11 bases line up with TRBD1. V was clipped by 0 bases and J by 7 bases; unmatched bases: 4. Per the germline V gene, CDR1 is MGHRA and CDR2 is YSYEKL. The CDR3 length is 16 residues. For the CDR3, the DNA is TGCGCCAGCAGCCAAGATGGGACAGGGGGGGTCGGGGAGCTGTTTTTT. The encoded protein is CASSQDGTGGVGELFF.

The chain's CDR3 is CASGTRYNEQFF. The CDR3 region has the DNA TGTGCCAGCGGAACAAGGTACAATGAGCAGTTCTTC. The chain links TRBV7-2 to TRBJ2-1; unclear D gene. Trimming removed 8 bases at V and 4 bases at J, with 9 bases between. This CDR3 is built from 12 residues. The germline V gene encodes CDR1 SGHTA and CDR2 FQGNSA.

The chain is built from TRBV10-3 and TRBJ2-6; the D gene could be TRBD1 or TRBD2 (5 bases each). Trimming stripped 4 bases from V and 5 bases from J, with 12 bases between. The length of the CDR3 is 15 residues. Germline V lookup: CDR1 ENHRY, CDR2 SYGVKD. Written as DNA, the CDR3 is TGTGCCATCAGTGCCAGAGGGGTACGGGCCAACGTCCTGACTTTC. This translates into CAISARGVRANVLTF.